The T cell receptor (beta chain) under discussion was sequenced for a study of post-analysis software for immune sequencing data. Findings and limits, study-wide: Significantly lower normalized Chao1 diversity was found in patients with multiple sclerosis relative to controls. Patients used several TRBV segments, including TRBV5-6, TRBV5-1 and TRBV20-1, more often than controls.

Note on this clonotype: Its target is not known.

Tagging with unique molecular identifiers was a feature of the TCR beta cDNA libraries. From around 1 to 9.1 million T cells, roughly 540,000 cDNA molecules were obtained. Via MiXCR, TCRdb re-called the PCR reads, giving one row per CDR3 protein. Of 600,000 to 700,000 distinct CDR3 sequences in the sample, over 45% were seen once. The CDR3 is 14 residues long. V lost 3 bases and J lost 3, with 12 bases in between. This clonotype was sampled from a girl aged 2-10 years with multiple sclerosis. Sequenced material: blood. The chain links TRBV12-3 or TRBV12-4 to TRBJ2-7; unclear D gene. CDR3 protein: CASSLSVADYEQYF. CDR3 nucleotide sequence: TGTGCCAGCAGTTTGTCGGTCGCCGACTACGAGCAGTACTTC.